This T cell receptor beta chain was retrieved from a study of T cell responses to AZD1222 COVID-19 vaccine. Regarding the study as a whole: Baseline serostatus was positive in only six AZD1222 recipients. Donor demographics were predominantly white British with a female majority; clonal diversity may be underestimated. Mapped onto spike, vaccine-associated CD4 TCRs spanned it and were dominant at 160-218 and 743-854. Receipt of two AZD1222 doses was followed by a rise in Spike-specific TCR breadth and depth.

With respect to this clone: Its antigen remains unidentified.

Sequenced by immunoSEQ multiplex PCR; TCRdb stores in-frame clones only, minus some. There are fewer than 110,000 clones in the sample; about nine tenths occur only once, and 1% to 1.5% lies in the top ten. The CDR3 is 12 residues long. Looked up from germline, CDR1 is SGHVS and CDR2 is FNYEAQ. Trimming took 3 bases from V and 3 from J, leaving 5 bases between them. The sequences come from peripheral blood, collected on day 0 of AZD1222 vaccination. The sequence was collected from an adult in good health. The genes are TRBV7-6 and TRBJ2-5, with unresolved D. The CDR3 bases are TGTGCCAGCAGCTTTGGAGAAGAGACCCAGTACTTC. It yields the protein CASSFGEETQYF.